Described below is a single TCR beta chain sequence and its context. Its cognate antigen has yet to be identified. Base qualities were left out, and no much larger clone turns up one base away. Donors formed part of the validation cohort, which comprised approximately 130 subjects and was distinct from the first cohort of roughly 600 subjects. This entry belongs to a study of cytomegalovirus exposure and HLA in healthy donors (TCRdb year 2017). With respect to the entire study: The 500 to 800 repertoires of the first cohort and the roughly 120 validation repertoires were produced on the same platform, according to a later analysis. Besides the first cohort of hundreds of subjects, a separate validation cohort made up of roughly 130 different subjects was used. To predict cytomegalovirus infection status, the study brought together high-throughput TCR immunosequencing, statistical association of individual TCRs with disease status, and machine learning. The study aimed to test whether signatures of past pathogen exposure could be identified by cataloging public T cell receptors. Broader findings and caveats from the paper: The classifier was reported to diagnose cytomegalovirus status with high specificity and sensitivity in both the original and validation cohorts. While some public TCRs were present in many individuals, most TCR sequences turned up only very rarely across donors. The validation cohort had no HLA typing available for a later analysis, so co-occurrence within that cohort was assessed over all 120 or so repertoires. A total of fewer than 200 TCR beta chains were listed by the study as associated with cytomegalovirus. It was suggested by the authors that the approach could potentially be generalized to other disease states and immunological phenotypes. A few of the identified cytomegalovirus-associated TCR beta chains were confirmed in vitro to be specific for cytomegalovirus antigens. In a later analysis, TCRs clustered in the first cohort were found to also tend to co-occur in the approximately 120 validation repertoires, with roughly 93% of cluster scores above 0.

Library creation used the immunoSEQ multiplex PCR assay. For the original study's pipeline: To diagnose cytomegalovirus status from the catalog of TCR beta chain sequences, a statistical classification framework was built. Entries here come from immuneACCESS through TCRdb and include only in-frame sequences with V and J called. Some clones fail to appear in such tables; in the studies checked, an unresolved V gene covers under half of the shortfall, and the cause of the remainder is unknown. For V, J and clone size, that table is used; D and trimming come from the DNA. Within this sample are 55,000 to 80,000 clones, with around 93% of them counted one time only. The ten largest clones represent around 7% of the sample. The CDR1 and CDR2 encoded by the germline V gene (reference sequence) are MNHNY and SVGAGI. From the cysteine through the phenylalanine, the CDR3 covers 15 amino acids. Just the 45-base CDR3 DNA is kept, in frame starting at base 1. The junction shows trimming of 2 bases on V and 2 bases on J, plus 12 bases between the germline ends.

Input material: PBMCs. The receptor comes from a woman aged 18 to 35 in good health and CMV-seropositive. The chain employs TRBV6-6 and TRBJ2-5; the D gene is perhaps TRBD2, from 6 matching bases. The bases read TGTGCCAGCAGTTACGGCGGGGAATCTCAAGAGACCCAGTACTTC. This translates into CASSYGGESQETQYF.